This paragraph covers one TCR beta chain sequence. Antigen: not known. This table comes from immunoSEQ multiplex PCR, and its TCRdb copy is limited to in-frame clones, with some not included. The table shows more than 9,000 clones, with around 77% occurring only once. The sample is drawn from a study of T cell repertoires in ileal Crohn's disease. Study summary: Less than 40% were active smokers at surgery; median disease duration was almost 8 years. About half of patients got postoperative therapy: ten or so thiopurines, around 18 anti-TNF. Study-level points and caveats: Endoscopic recurrence occurred in every patient whose clonality exceeded 26.8%.

The V gene end was trimmed by 0 bases and the J gene end by 4 bases; junction bases not matched to a gene: 0. There are 15 residues in the CDR3. Germline V gives CDR1 SGHAT, CDR2 FQNNGV. The sequence was collected from an adult with Crohn's disease. Sample: ileal tissue. V and J are TRBV11-2 and TRBJ2-5; TRBD2 aligns across 12 bases. CDR3 residues: CASSLETSGRETQYF. CDR3 sequence (DNA): TGTGCCAGCAGCTTAGAGACTAGCGGGAGAGAGACCCAGTACTTC.